This TCR beta chain was identified in a study of shared clonotypes between healthy human individuals. Study background: CD4 naive and memory got three plates each, CD8 naive two, CD8 memory one. Findings and caveats of the study: Memory subsets had estimated richness that was generally smaller than that of naive subsets.

Every contributor of samples was a Caucasian grown-up residing in Nashville, Tennessee. On this clone: The target antigen is unknown.

The CDR3 is 14 residues long. Germline V lookup: CDR1 KGHSY, CDR2 FQNENV. Trimming left V 4 bases short and J 1 base short, with 11 bases between. The data were produced by immunoSEQ multiplex PCR, yet TCRdb's version contains in-frame clones alone and is incomplete. The sample has more than 550,000 clones; roughly 72% are singletons. The receptor was isolated from a woman under 40 in good health. Sequenced input: memory CD4+ T cells sorted from blood. Noted subset: CD45RA-negative fraction. This chain joins TRBV16 and TRBJ2-7; maybe TRBD2 (5 bases). The CDR3, as DNA: TGTGCCAGCAGCCCTAGCCGGGCGTCCTACGAGCAGTACTTC. This gives the protein CASSPSRASYEQYF. Full variable domain (rest looked up from reference TRBV16 and TRBJ2-7): GEEVAQTPKHLVRGEGQKAKLYCAPIKGHSYVFWYQQVLKNEFKFLISFQNENVFDETGMPKERFSAKCLPNSPCSLEIQATKLEDSAVYFCASSPSRASYEQYFGPGTRLTVT.